The next 24 T cell receptor beta chains were all read from a single sample in a study of spatial heterogeneity in lung cancer. One entry per CDR3 protein results from TCRdb running MiXCR on the 5' RACE reads. Here the sample spans approximately 90,000 distinct CDR3 sequences, roughly 8.7% being singletons. Time point meaning: sample taken at primary tumor resection. Frozen PBMC, nontumor lung or tumor provided whole RNA, which was sequenced unsorted. The sample in question was PBMCs, obtained at surgery. The receptors stem from a male donor with early-stage non-small cell lung cancer.

The chain links TRBV27 to TRBJ1-4; 7 positions match TRBD1. The J segment lost 2 bases and the V segment lost 4 bases, leaving 7 bases of the junction unmatched. CDR3 length: 16 residues. CDR1 and CDR2 from the germline V gene are MNHEY and SMNVEV (reference sequence). DNA of the CDR3: TGTGCCAGCAGTTCCCTCTCGACAGGGACTAATGAAAAACTGTTTTTT. It translates to CASSSLSTGTNEKLFF.

The chain joins TRBV7-3 to TRBJ2-1, with TRBD2 identical over 12 bases. With 5 bases clipped from V and 9 bases from J, the junction kept 8 bases outside the gene matches. Germline CDR1 and CDR2: SGHTA and FQGTGA. The length of the CDR3 is 15 residues. The CDR3 loop reads CASSPGLAGSGEQFF. The CDR3 DNA reads TGTGCCAGCAGCCCAGGACTAGCGGGGAGTGGTGAGCAGTTCTTC.

The chain employs TRBV10-3 and TRBJ2-3; a weak D match, TRBD1 (5 bases). From germline, CDR1 is ENHRY and CDR2 SYGVKD. Trimming took 2 bases from V and 3 from J, leaving 9 bases between them. The CDR3 runs to 14 residues. This chain's CDR3 is CAISEKKGTDTQYF. DNA for the CDR3: TGTGCCATCAGTGAGAAAAAGGGGACAGATACGCAGTATTTT.

This clonotype was seen ten or more times. This chain joins TRBV12-3 or TRBV12-4 and TRBJ2-7; D possibly corresponds to TRBD1 (5 bases). V was shortened by 3 bases and J by 5 bases, with 8 bases between the two germline ends. The CDR3 is 12 amino acids. CDR3 coding DNA: TGTGCCAGCAGTTTGGGGCCCCACGAGCAGTACTTC. It specifies CASSLGPHEQYF.

This clonotype was counted many times. The rearrangement joins TRBV5-5 to TRBJ2-2; D ambiguous. The CDR3 is 13 residues long. V was cut by 2 bases and J by 1 base, with 3 bases left in between. The germline CDR1 and CDR2 sequences are SGHKS and YYEKEE (reference sequence). CDR3 bases: TGTGCCAGCAGCTTAGTGAACACCGGGGAGCTGTTTTTT. Translated: CASSLVNTGELFF.

The chain joins TRBV7-3 to TRBJ2-3; no clear D gene. CDR3 length: 13 amino acids. Germline values: CDR1 SGHTA, CDR2 FQGTGA. The V end was cut by 2 bases, the J end by 0 bases, with 3 bases between. The CDR3 sequence is CASSLPSTDTQYF. The CDR3 DNA reads as TGTGCCAGCAGCTTACCGAGCACAGATACGCAGTATTTT.

The rearrangement uses TRBV28 and TRBJ2-5; D may be TRBD1 (7 bases). The CDR3 runs 16 residues. V was shortened by 6 bases and J by 3 bases, with 20 bases between the two germline ends. CDR1 and CDR2 (germline): MDHEN, SYDVKM. CDR3 bases: TGTGCCAGCAGCCGATCTTTGGCCAGGGGGGAAGAGACCCAGTACTTC. It encodes CASSRSLARGEETQYF.

V usage is TRBV12-3 or TRBV12-4 and J usage is TRBJ2-1, with 9 bases lining up with TRBD1. V lost 8 bases to trimming and J lost 9 bases; unmatched junction nucleotides: 14. This CDR3 region has 15 residues. The CDR3 region is CASSDMDRGAGEQFF. The CDR3 nucleotides are TGTGCCAGCTCAGACATGGACAGGGGAGCTGGTGAGCAGTTCTTC.

This clonotype was seen a few times. This chain connects TRBV20-1 to TRBJ2-7; D not certain. Germline CDR1 reads DFQATT; CDR2 reads SNEGSKA (reference sequence). Trimming removed 2 bases at V and 0 bases at J, with 11 bases between. The CDR3 contains 14 residues. The CDR3 sequence is CSARLTAFSYEQYF. In DNA form, the CDR3 reads TGCAGTGCTAGACTCACAGCTTTCTCCTACGAGCAGTACTTC.

This clonotype appeared a few times. This chain links TRBV25-1 with TRBJ2-7; D unclear. CDR1 and CDR2 from the germline V gene are MGHDK and SYGVNS. The ends were cut back, 4 bases at V and 5 bases at J, with 3 bases in the middle. This CDR3 contains 10 residues. The CDR3 DNA reads TGTGCCAGCAGTGCGAACGAGCAGTACTTC. It codes for CASSANEQYF.

This clonotype was picked up a small number of times. This chain uses TRBV20-1 with TRBJ1-5; TRBD1 matches at 9 bases. V lost 6 bases to trimming and J lost 4 bases; unmatched junction nucleotides: 16. Germline values: CDR1 DFQATT, CDR2 SNEGSKA (reference sequence). This CDR3 comprises 17 residues. The CDR3 protein is CSAAGQGKSEGNQPQHF. DNA of the CDR3: TGCAGTGCCGCGGGACAGGGTAAAAGTGAAGGAAATCAGCCCCAGCATTTT.

This clonotype was detected many times. V is TRBV6-5 and J is TRBJ1-5; unclear D gene. The CDR3 contains 13 residues. V was clipped by 5 bases and J by 5 bases, with 10 bases between them. Germline CDR1 and CDR2: MNHEY and SVGAGI. The CDR3 spells CASSQVFDQPQHF. CDR3 DNA: TGTGCCAGCAGTCAAGTCTTCGATCAGCCCCAGCATTTT.

There are a few counts of this clonotype. V usage is TRBV20-1 and J usage is TRBJ2-5; 7 bases fit TRBD1. The CDR3 runs to 14 residues. CDR1 is DFQATT and CDR2 is SNEGSKA in the germline V gene (reference sequence). Trimming took 4 bases from V and 1 from J; bases not matched to a gene: 6. For the CDR3, the DNA is TGCAGTGCTATGGGACAGAAACTCCAAGAGACCCAGTACTTC. This encodes CSAMGQKLQETQYF.

This clonotype was picked up a small number of times. The gene calls are TRBV27 and TRBJ2-7, with D possibly matching TRBD2 (7 bases). Trimming shortened V by 4 bases and J by 6 bases, and 10 bases separated the two germline ends. The CDR3 loop spans 12 amino acids. The germline gives CDR1 MNHEY, CDR2 SMNVEV (reference sequence). The CDR3 bases are TGTGCCAGCAGTTGGGGGGGGCGCGAGCAGTACTTC. Encoded protein: CASSWGGREQYF.

This clonotype was seen at least ten times. The CDR3 loop is CASSSGTLGYGYTF. CDR3 DNA sequence: TGTGCCAGCAGTTCCGGGACGCTAGGATATGGCTACACCTTC. The chain links TRBV28 to TRBJ1-2; a weak D match, TRBD1 (5 bases). The germline V gene has CDR1 MDHEN and CDR2 SYDVKM. This CDR3 comprises 14 residues. With 4 bases removed from V and 5 bases from J, the gap between germline ends came to 14 bases.

This clonotype was seen ten or more times. Written as DNA, the CDR3 is TGTGCCAGCGCTAACAGAGGCACCGGGGAGCTGTTTTTT. It translates to CASANRGTGELFF. V usage is TRBV2 and J usage is TRBJ2-2; unclear D gene. The CDR3 runs to 13 residues. The germline V gene encodes CDR1 SNHLY and CDR2 FYNNEI. Trimming took off 8 bases at V and 4 bases at J, with 11 bases between the two ends.

This clonotype was detected only a few times. The CDR3 loop is CATRRTWELFSPLHF. CDR3 DNA sequence: TGTGCCACCAGGAGGACATGGGAGCTGTTTTCACCCCTCCACTTT. This sequence joins TRBV24-1 and TRBJ1-6; D might be TRBD1 (5 bases). Germline V gene lookup returns CDR1 KGHDR and CDR2 SFDVKD. V was clipped by 7 bases and J by 9 bases, with 18 bases between them. This CDR3 comprises 15 residues.

This chain connects TRBV2 to TRBJ2-5, with D possibly being TRBD2 (5 bases). Germline-derived CDR1 and CDR2 are SNHLY and FYNNEI. The CDR3 length is 15 residues. V lost 8 bases and J 4 bases, leaving 20 bases between the germline ends. The CDR3 bases are TGTGCCAGCGCCCCCGGGCCGCATGGAGGAGAGACCCAGTACTTC. Residues: CASAPGPHGGETQYF.

The gene calls are TRBV24-1 and TRBJ2-3; D may match TRBD1 or TRBD2 (5 bases each). Trimming took off 10 bases at V and 2 bases at J, with 15 bases between the two ends. CDR1 KGHDR and CDR2 SFDVKD come from the germline V gene. This CDR3 is built from 14 residues. The CDR3 here is CATRGAGDTDTQYF. CDR3 nucleotide sequence: TGTGCCACAAGGGGAGCAGGCGACACAGATACGCAGTATTTT.

This clonotype has a count of ten or more. The gene calls are TRBV4-2 and TRBJ2-7; D gene unclear. Germline loops: CDR1 LGHNA, CDR2 YNFKEQ. There are 14 residues in the CDR3. V lost 1 base and J lost 2, with 9 bases in between. This CDR3 reads CASSQAFGAYEQYF. The CDR3 coding sequence is TGTGCCAGCAGCCAAGCTTTTGGGGCCTACGAGCAGTACTTC.

The J gene is TRBJ2-7, the V gene TRBV2; 10 bases are a match to TRBD2. Germline CDR1 reads SNHLY; CDR2 reads FYNNEI. This CDR3 has 13 residues. Losses at the gene ends were 5 bases for V and 5 bases for J; bases not matched to a gene: 3. This CDR3 reads CASSSGRANEQYF. DNA for the CDR3: TGTGCCAGCAGTAGCGGGAGGGCGAACGAGCAGTACTTC.

This clonotype was counted a few times. V is TRBV19 and J is TRBJ1-6; D gene uncertain. Germline CDR1 and CDR2: LNHDA and SQIVND (reference sequence). V lost 3 bases and J lost 14, with 17 bases in between. The CDR3 length is 14 residues. This CDR3 reads CASSISGGPQALHF. As DNA, the CDR3 is TGTGCCAGTAGTATTAGCGGCGGACCGCAGGCCCTCCACTTT.

This clonotype was observed at least ten times. The chain joins TRBV19 to TRBJ2-7; 7 bases agree with TRBD1. Germline V gene lookup returns CDR1 LNHDA and CDR2 SQIVND (reference sequence). The CDR3 loop spans 15 amino acids. The junction had 9 bases not matched to a gene; V was cut back by 4 bases and J by 3 bases. CDR3: CASSSTGVGSYEQYF. In DNA, the CDR3 is TGTGCCAGTAGTAGTACAGGGGTAGGAAGCTACGAGCAGTACTTC.

Ten or more counts support this clonotype. This rearrangement joins TRBV7-2 to TRBJ2-7, with TRBD1 matching over 7 bases. The germline V gene encodes CDR1 SGHTA and CDR2 FQGNSA. Trimming took 7 bases from V and 6 from J; bases not matched to a gene: 9. The CDR3 has 13 amino acids. CDR3 coding DNA: TGTGCCAGCACCCGGGACAGCCTCTCCGAGCAGTACTTC. Translating it yields CASTRDSLSEQYF.